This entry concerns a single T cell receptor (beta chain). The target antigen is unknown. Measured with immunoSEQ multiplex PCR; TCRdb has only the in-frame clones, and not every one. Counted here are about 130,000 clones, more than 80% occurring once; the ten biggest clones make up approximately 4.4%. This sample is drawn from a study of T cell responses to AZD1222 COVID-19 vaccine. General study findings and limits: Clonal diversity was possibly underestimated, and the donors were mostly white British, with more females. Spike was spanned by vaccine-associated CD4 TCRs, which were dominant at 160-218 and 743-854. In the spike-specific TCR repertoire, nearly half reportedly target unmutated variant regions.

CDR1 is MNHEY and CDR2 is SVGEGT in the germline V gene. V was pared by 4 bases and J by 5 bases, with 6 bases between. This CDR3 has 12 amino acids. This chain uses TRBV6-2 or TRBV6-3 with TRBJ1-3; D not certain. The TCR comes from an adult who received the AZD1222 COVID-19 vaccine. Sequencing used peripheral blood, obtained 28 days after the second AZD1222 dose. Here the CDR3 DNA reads TGTGCCAGCAGTTGGGTCAGAAACACCATATATTTT. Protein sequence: CASSWVRNTIYF.